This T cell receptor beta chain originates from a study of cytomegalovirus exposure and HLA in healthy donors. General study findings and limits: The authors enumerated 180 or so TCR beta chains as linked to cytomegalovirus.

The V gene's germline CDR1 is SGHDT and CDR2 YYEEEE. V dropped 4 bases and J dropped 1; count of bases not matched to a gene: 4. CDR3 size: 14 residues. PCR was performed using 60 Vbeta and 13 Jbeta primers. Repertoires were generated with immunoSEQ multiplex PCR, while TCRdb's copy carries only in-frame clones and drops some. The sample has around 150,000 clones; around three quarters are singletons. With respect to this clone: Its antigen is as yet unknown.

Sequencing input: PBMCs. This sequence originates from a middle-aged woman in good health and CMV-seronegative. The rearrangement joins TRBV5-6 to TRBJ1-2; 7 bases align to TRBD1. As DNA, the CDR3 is TGTGCCAGCAGCCCGGGACAGCTTAACTATGGCTACACCTTC. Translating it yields CASSPGQLNYGYTF.